The TCR beta chain described here comes from a study of blood T cell repertoires in COVID-19. Whole-study context: Both acute and convalescent COVID-19 samples were obtained from the United States, Italy and Spain.

V dropped 4 bases and J dropped 0 bases, with 19 bases sitting between them. This CDR3 is built from 19 residues. Germline V gene sequence: CDR1 SEHNR, CDR2 FQNEAQ (reference sequence). Produced via immunoSEQ multiplex PCR; TCRdb's table is partial and in-frame only. The sample shows roughly 140,000 clones, around 87% of them seen only once. Input material: peripheral blood. The receptor was derived from a woman aged 55-69 years with active or convalescent COVID-19. The genes are TRBV7-9 and TRBJ1-6, with D uncertain. For the CDR3, the DNA is TGTGCCAGCAGCTCCACTGGCAGTATTAGGAGCTCCTATAATTCACCCCTCCACTTT. It is translated as CASSSTGSIRSSYNSPLHF.